This passage covers 31 T cell receptor beta chains from one sample sequenced in a study of CD8 T cells in ankylosing spondylitis. Overall study results and limits: A TCR beta motif of eight highly homologous variants appeared characteristic of ankylosing spondylitis blood.

No antigen has been identified for these receptors. One entry per CDR3 protein, called by TCRdb with MiXCR from the 5' RACE reads. The sample has 350,000 to 550,000 distinct CDR3 sequences; 25% to 30% are singletons. Sequencing input: blood, either unsorted or a sorted T cell fraction (not recorded which). The receptors shown here come from a male donor with ankylosing spondylitis.

This clonotype has only a few counts. The V gene is TRBV3-1, the J gene TRBJ2-7; no reliable D call. CDR1 and CDR2 (germline): LGHDT, YNNKEL (reference sequence). The CDR3 consists of 13 residues. V was pared by 3 bases and J by 3 bases, with 9 bases between. The CDR3 loop is CASSQGNYYEQYF. The CDR3 nucleotides are TGTGCCAGCAGCCAGGGCAATTACTACGAGCAGTACTTC.

Details on this clonotype: Its ends do not fully match the called genes, so a read error is possible. The chain employs TRBV20-1 and TRBJ1-4; D unclear. The CDR3 has 14 residues. CDR1 DFQATT and CDR2 SNEGSKA come from the germline V gene (reference sequence). CDR3 in DNA: TGCAGTGCCAGCTCCGGCGAGCCTAATGGAAAACTGTTTTTT. Its translation is CSASSGEPNGKLFF.

The rearrangement joins TRBV2 to TRBJ2-3, with unresolved D. Per germline, CDR1 SNHLY and CDR2 FYNNEI. V gave up 6 bases and J gave up 3 bases, with 10 bases separating them. The CDR3 runs to 13 residues. CDR3 residues: CASSGSETDTQYF. The CDR3 DNA reads TGTGCCAGCAGCGGGTCGGAGACAGATACGCAGTATTTT. Looking up the rest from reference TRBV2 and TRBJ2-3 gives the full variable domain: EPEVTQTPSHQVTQMGQEVILRCVPISNHLYFYWYRQILGQKVEFLVSFYNNEISEKSEIFDDQFSVERPDGSNFTLKIRSTKLEDSAMYFCASSGSETDTQYFGPGTRLTVL.

V and J are TRBV3-1 and TRBJ2-2; the D gene could be TRBD1 or TRBD2 (6 bases each). Germline-derived CDR1 and CDR2 are LGHDT and YNNKEL (reference sequence). The CDR3 is 17 residues long. V lost 0 bases and J lost 6, with 17 bases in between. The DNA for the CDR3 is TGTGCCAGCAGCCAAGACCGGGGGCGCCGGGGGTCCGGGGAGCTGTTTTTT. It encodes CASSQDRGRRGSGELFF.

CDR3 amino acids: CASSLAGTYGYTF. Here the CDR3 DNA reads TGTGCCAGCAGTTTAGCGGGGACCTATGGCTACACCTTC. The chain recombines TRBV12-3 or TRBV12-4 with TRBJ1-2, with D possibly being TRBD1 (5 bases). The V end was cut by 0 bases, the J end by 4 bases, with 6 bases between. The CDR3 is 13 amino acids.

The V call is TRBV13, the J call TRBJ1-1; weak D call: TRBD1 (5 bases). Trimming stripped 5 bases from V and 4 bases from J, with 17 bases between. The CDR3 is 15 residues long. Germline CDR1 is PRHDT and CDR2 is FYEKMQ (reference sequence). Here the CDR3 reads CASSRGEGWVTEAFF. CDR3 nucleotide sequence: TGTGCCAGCAGCAGAGGTGAGGGGTGGGTCACTGAAGCTTTCTTT.

The rearrangement links TRBV3-1 to TRBJ2-1, with TRBD1 identical over 10 bases. The CDR3 length is 18 residues. The germline V gene has CDR1 LGHDT and CDR2 YNNKEL (reference sequence). The V segment lost 1 base and the J segment 6 bases; nucleotides outside the gene matches: 12. The CDR3 is CASSQAPEGTGAGNEQFF. The CDR3, as DNA: TGTGCCAGCAGCCAAGCCCCGGAGGGGACAGGGGCCGGCAATGAGCAGTTCTTC.

The chain joins TRBV20-1 to TRBJ1-1; D is perhaps TRBD1 (6 bases). The CDR3 loop spans 11 amino acids. V gave up 7 bases and J gave up 3 bases, with 9 bases separating them. CDR1 and CDR2 from the germline V gene are DFQATT and SNEGSKA (reference sequence). The CDR3 DNA sequence: TGCAGTGAACAGGGAGACACTGAAGCTTTCTTT. It yields the protein CSEQGDTEAFF.

The V call is TRBV18, the J call TRBJ2-7, with D possibly called TRBD1 or TRBD2 (5 bases each). Germline CDR1 is KGHSH and CDR2 is LQKENI. The CDR3 has 14 amino acids. V lost 4 bases and J 5 bases, leaving 15 bases between the germline ends. The CDR3 DNA sequence: TGTGCCAGCTCACGGGGGATCCCAGGAAACGAGCAGTACTTC. Protein product: CASSRGIPGNEQYF.

The chain couples TRBV20-1 to TRBJ2-3; possibly TRBD2 for D (5 bases). Germline V gene data show CDR1 as DFQATT and CDR2 as SNEGSKA (reference sequence). This CDR3 is built from 12 residues. CDR3 coding DNA: TGCAGCCTTAGCGCCAGGATGGATACGCAGTATTTT. It codes for CSLSARMDTQYF.

The V and J genes are TRBV20-1 and TRBJ2-3; 11 nucleotides match TRBD1. Per the germline V gene, CDR1 is DFQATT and CDR2 is SNEGSKA (reference sequence). The ends lost 2 bases at V and 3 bases at J; junction bases unmatched: 7. This CDR3 is 16 amino acids long. The CDR3 coding sequence is TGCAGTGCTAGAAGATCTGGACAGGGGGCAACAGATACGCAGTATTTT. Residues: CSARRSGQGATDTQYF.

J is TRBJ1-2 and V is TRBV7-6; 7 bases line up with TRBD1. The J segment lost 2 bases and the V segment lost 6 bases, leaving 12 bases of the junction unmatched. Looked up from germline, CDR1 is SGHVS and CDR2 is FNYEAQ. The CDR3 length is 16 residues. CDR3 residues: CASRGLTDRDNYGYTF. The CDR3 nucleotides read TGTGCCAGCAGAGGGTTAACCGACAGGGACAACTATGGCTACACCTTC.

V gene TRBV5-6 combines with J gene TRBJ2-1; 7 positions match TRBD2. The length of the CDR3 is 15 residues. The J segment lost 9 bases and the V segment lost 4 bases, leaving 13 bases of the junction unmatched. Germline lookup yields CDR1 SGHDT and CDR2 YYEEEE. The CDR3: CASSILSGTTGEQFF. The CDR3 coding sequence is TGTGCCAGCAGCATACTAAGCGGGACGACGGGTGAGCAGTTCTTC.

The J gene is TRBJ2-2, the V gene TRBV6-1; D remains ambiguous. CDR1 is MNHNS, CDR2 SASEGT, per germline. V shed 2 bases and J shed 5 bases, with 18 bases lying between them. The CDR3 has 17 amino acids. As DNA, the CDR3 is TGTGCCAGCAGTGAACTCGGCGGACCAGTATTAACCGGGGAGCTGTTTTTT. This sequence encodes CASSELGGPVLTGELFF.

The chain joins TRBV5-1 to TRBJ2-3; weak D call: TRBD1 (5 bases). Germline V gives CDR1 SGHRS, CDR2 YFSETQ. Trimming removed 0 bases at V and 0 bases at J, with 11 bases between. This CDR3 region has 16 residues. CDR3 sequence: CASSLEGVPSTDTQYF. The CDR3 DNA reads as TGCGCCAGCAGCTTGGAAGGGGTCCCTAGCACAGATACGCAGTATTTT.

This clonotype was detected a few times. The rearrangement links TRBV10-2 to TRBJ2-2, with 8 bases matching TRBD1. The germline V gene has CDR1 WSHSY and CDR2 SAAADI. With V trimmed by 8 bases and J by 1 base, 3 bases remained unmatched. The CDR3 spans 14 residues. The DNA of the CDR3 is TGCGCCAGCTTCGACAGGGGGAACACCGGGGAGCTGTTTTTT. Protein sequence: CASFDRGNTGELFF.

This clonotype was seen more than once but under ten times. V gene TRBV14 combines with J gene TRBJ2-3; no firm D call. The germline CDR1 and CDR2 sequences are SGHDN and FVKESK. V was trimmed by 2 bases and J by 4 bases, leaving 10 bases between them. This CDR3 region has 14 residues. The DNA for the CDR3 is TGTGCCAGCAGCCAATGGGGAAATCCAGATACGCAGTATTTT. Protein sequence: CASSQWGNPDTQYF.

The genes are TRBV20-1 and TRBJ1-2; D ambiguous. V was clipped by 6 bases and J by 3 bases, with 5 bases between them. The CDR3 has 10 residues. Germline lookup yields CDR1 DFQATT and CDR2 SNEGSKA (reference sequence). The CDR3 sequence: CSAWDYGYTF. The CDR3 bases are TGCAGTGCGTGGGACTATGGCTACACCTTC.

The V call is TRBV20-1, the J call TRBJ1-2; 9 nucleotides align to TRBD1. The CDR3 consists of 12 residues. Germline CDR1 reads DFQATT; CDR2 reads SNEGSKA (reference sequence). J lost 3 bases, V lost 5 bases, and 1 base had no gene match. CDR3 in amino acids: CSADRGDYGYTF. The CDR3, as DNA: TGCAGTGCTGACAGGGGGGACTATGGCTACACCTTC.

This clonotype was observed many times. CDR3 protein: CASTAVGSGNTIYF. DNA for the CDR3: TGCGCCAGCACCGCGGTGGGGTCTGGAAACACCATATATTTT. The rearrangement joins TRBV4-1 to TRBJ1-3; D gene ambiguous. The CDR3 length is 14 residues. Germline V gene data show CDR1 as MGHRA and CDR2 as YSYEKL. V shed 7 bases and J shed 1 base, with 11 bases lying between them.

This clonotype appeared a few times. The chain combines TRBV5-1 with TRBJ2-3; D not resolved. Between the trimmed V and J ends, which lost 1 base and 0 bases, there was a span of 9 bases. This CDR3 contains 15 residues. CDR1 and CDR2 (germline): SGHRS, YFSETQ. The CDR3 DNA reads TGCGCCAGCAGCTTGATGGCAAGCAGCACAGATACGCAGTATTTT. The encoded protein is CASSLMASSTDTQYF.

The chain is built from TRBV7-9 and TRBJ2-7; D perhaps matches TRBD1 (5 bases). This CDR3 comprises 11 residues. CDR1 is SEHNR and CDR2 is FQNEAQ in the germline V gene (reference sequence). Trimming removed 1 base from V and 11 bases from J, with 9 bases in between. CDR3 sequence: CASSLGGLKYF. In nucleotides, the CDR3 is TGTGCCAGCAGCTTAGGGGGCTTAAAGTACTTC.

This clonotype came up a few times. The chain combines TRBV3-1 with TRBJ2-4; D ambiguous. V shed 2 bases and J shed 3 bases, with 2 bases lying between them. CDR3 length: 12 amino acids. Germline CDR1 reads LGHDT; CDR2 reads YNNKEL (reference sequence). Here the CDR3 reads CASSQNKNIQYF. The CDR3, as DNA: TGTGCCAGCAGCCAAAACAAAAACATTCAGTACTTC.

The chain combines TRBV29-1 with TRBJ2-1, with 8 positions matching TRBD2. Germline V gene sequence: CDR1 SQVTM, CDR2 ANQGSEA. The CDR3 consists of 14 residues. The V and J ends lost 4 bases and 7 bases, in that order; junction bases with no gene match: 9. As DNA, the CDR3 is TGCAGCGTTGCAACTAGCGGAGGCGGAAATGAGCAGTTCTTC. It yields the protein CSVATSGGGNEQFF.

The chain joins TRBV10-3 to TRBJ2-2; TRBD1 agrees at 9 bases. Losses at the gene ends were 6 bases for V and 2 bases for J; bases not matched to a gene: 7. Germline V gives CDR1 ENHRY, CDR2 SYGVKD. This CDR3 has 16 residues. The CDR3 spells CAISPGTGINTGELFF. CDR3 DNA: TGTGCCATCAGCCCCGGGACAGGGATCAACACCGGGGAGCTGTTTTTT.

V and J are TRBV24-1 and TRBJ2-6; perhaps TRBD1 as D (5 bases). Germline-derived CDR1 and CDR2 are KGHDR and SFDVKD. The V and J ends lost 8 bases and 4 bases respectively, with 17 bases between them. The CDR3 sequence is 16 residues long. The CDR3 loop is CATTRFRVSGANVLTF. The CDR3 nucleotides read TGTGCCACCACTAGATTCAGGGTCTCGGGGGCCAACGTCCTGACTTTC.

This clonotype was seen only a few times. V usage is TRBV10-3 and J usage is TRBJ2-1, with 10 positions matching TRBD2. Germline-derived CDR1 and CDR2 are ENHRY and SYGVKD. V dropped 3 bases and J dropped 5; count of bases not matched to a gene: 7. The CDR3 has 16 residues. CDR3 DNA: TGTGCCATCAGTGAAAGGGCTAGCGGGGGCCACAATGAGCAGTTCTTC. It translates to CAISERASGGHNEQFF.

The gene calls are TRBV27 and TRBJ2-7; D tentatively reads TRBD1 or TRBD2 (6 bases each). With 5 bases removed from V and 6 bases from J, the gap between germline ends came to 20 bases. The CDR3 consists of 15 residues. CDR1 and CDR2 (germline): MNHEY, SMNVEV (reference sequence). Here the CDR3 reads CASSNHRVGTSEQYF. The CDR3 nucleotides read TGTGCCAGCAGTAACCACAGGGTTGGGACTTCCGAGCAGTACTTC.

This clonotype has more than one count but fewer than ten. The J gene is TRBJ2-6, the V gene TRBV7-2; D perhaps matches TRBD2 (6 bases). Trimming cost V 4 bases and J 4 bases, with 14 bases left between them. This CDR3 has 16 amino acids. Germline V CDR1 and CDR2: SGHTA, FQGNSA. CDR3 in DNA: TGTGCCAGCAGCTCGTCGGGAGTCGGAGGGGCCAACGTCCTGACTTTC. This codes for CASSSSGVGGANVLTF.

This clonotype was seen only a few times. J is TRBJ2-1 and V is TRBV7-2; 11 nucleotides line up with TRBD1. The CDR3 length is 16 residues. The germline CDR1 and CDR2 sequences are SGHTA and FQGNSA. The trim removed 3 bases at V and 8 bases at J, leaving 9 bases unmatched. CDR3 in DNA: TGTGCCAGCAGCTTGTTTGGGACAGGGGGTAGGGATGAGCAGTTCTTC. Encoded protein: CASSLFGTGGRDEQFF.

J is TRBJ2-1 and V is TRBV10-3, with TRBD1 identical over 7 bases. The germline V gene has CDR1 ENHRY and CDR2 SYGVKD. Germline trimming cut 6 bases from V and 0 bases from J; bases unmatched to any gene: 2. The CDR3 runs 14 residues. CDR3 protein: CAIRDRDSYNEQFF. CDR3 DNA: TGTGCCATCAGAGACAGGGACTCCTACAATGAGCAGTTCTTC.